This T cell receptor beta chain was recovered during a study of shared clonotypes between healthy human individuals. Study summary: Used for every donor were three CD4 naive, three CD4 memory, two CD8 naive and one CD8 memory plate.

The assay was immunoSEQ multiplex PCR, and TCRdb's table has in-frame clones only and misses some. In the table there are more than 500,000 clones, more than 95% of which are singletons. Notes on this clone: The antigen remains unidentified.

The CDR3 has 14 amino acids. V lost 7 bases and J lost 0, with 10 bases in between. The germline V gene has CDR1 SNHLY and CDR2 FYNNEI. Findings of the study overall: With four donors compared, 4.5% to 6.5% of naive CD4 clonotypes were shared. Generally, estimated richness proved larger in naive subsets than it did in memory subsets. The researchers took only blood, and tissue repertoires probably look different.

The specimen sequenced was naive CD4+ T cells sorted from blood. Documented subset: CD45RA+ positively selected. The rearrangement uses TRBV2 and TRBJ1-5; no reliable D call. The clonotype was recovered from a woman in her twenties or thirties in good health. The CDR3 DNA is TGTGCCAGCACCATAGTTGGTAGCAATCAGCCCCAGCATTTT. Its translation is CASTIVGSNQPQHF.